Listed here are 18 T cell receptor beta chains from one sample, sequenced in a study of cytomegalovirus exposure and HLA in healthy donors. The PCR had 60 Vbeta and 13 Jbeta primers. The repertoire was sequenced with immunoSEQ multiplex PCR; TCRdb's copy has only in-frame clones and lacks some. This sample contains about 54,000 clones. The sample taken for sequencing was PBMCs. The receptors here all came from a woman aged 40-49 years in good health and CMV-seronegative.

The CDR3 spells CAWSPGQGNQPQHF. The CDR3 nucleotides are TGTGCCTGGTCTCCGGGACAGGGGAATCAGCCCCAGCATTTT. The chain is built from TRBV30 and TRBJ1-5; 10 bases map to TRBD1. V was clipped by 5 bases and J by 4 bases; unmatched bases: 5. CDR3 length equals 14 residues. Per the germline V gene, CDR1 is GTSNPN and CDR2 is SVGIG (reference sequence).

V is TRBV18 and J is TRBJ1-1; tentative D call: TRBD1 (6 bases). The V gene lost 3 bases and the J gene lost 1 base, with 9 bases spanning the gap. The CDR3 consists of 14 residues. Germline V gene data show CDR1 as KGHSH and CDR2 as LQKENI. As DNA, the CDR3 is TGTGCCAGCTCACCTTACAGGGAGAACACTGAAGCTTTCTTT. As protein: CASSPYRENTEAFF. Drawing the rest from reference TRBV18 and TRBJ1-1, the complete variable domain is NAGVMQNPRHLVRRRGQEARLRCSPMKGHSHVYWYRQLPEEGLKFMVYLQKENIIDESGMPKERFSAEFPKEGPSILRIQQVVRGDSAAYFCASSPYRENTEAFFGQGTRLTVV.

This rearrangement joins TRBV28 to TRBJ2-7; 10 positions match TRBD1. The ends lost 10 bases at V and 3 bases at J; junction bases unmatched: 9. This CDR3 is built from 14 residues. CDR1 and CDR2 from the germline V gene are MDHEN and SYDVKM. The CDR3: CATYMGTGVYEQYF. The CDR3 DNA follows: TGTGCCACCTACATGGGGACAGGGGTCTACGAGCAGTACTTC.

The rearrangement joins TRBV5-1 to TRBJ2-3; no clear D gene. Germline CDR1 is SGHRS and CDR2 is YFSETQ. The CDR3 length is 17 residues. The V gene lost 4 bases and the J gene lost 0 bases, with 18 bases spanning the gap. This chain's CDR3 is CASSARPSYLSTDTQYF. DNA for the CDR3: TGCGCCAGCAGCGCTAGGCCTTCTTACCTTAGCACAGATACGCAGTATTTT.

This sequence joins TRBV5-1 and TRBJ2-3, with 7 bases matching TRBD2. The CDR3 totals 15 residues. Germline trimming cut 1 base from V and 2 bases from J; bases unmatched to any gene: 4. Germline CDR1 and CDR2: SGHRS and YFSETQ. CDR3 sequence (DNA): TGCGCCAGCAGCTTGAGCGGGGCCGTCACAGATACGCAGTATTTT. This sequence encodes CASSLSGAVTDTQYF.

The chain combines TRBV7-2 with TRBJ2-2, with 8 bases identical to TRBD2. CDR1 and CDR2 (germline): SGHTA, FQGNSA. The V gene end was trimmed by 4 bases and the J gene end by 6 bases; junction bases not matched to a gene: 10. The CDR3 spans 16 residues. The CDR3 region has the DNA TGTGCCAGCAGCTCGCATCCGGGACTAGAAGCCGGGGAGCTGTTTTTT. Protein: CASSSHPGLEAGELFF.

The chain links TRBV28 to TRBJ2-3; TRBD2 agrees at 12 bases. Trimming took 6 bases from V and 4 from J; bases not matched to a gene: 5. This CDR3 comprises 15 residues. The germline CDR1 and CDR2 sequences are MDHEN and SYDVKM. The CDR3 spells CASRASGGAPDTQYF. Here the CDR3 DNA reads TGTGCCAGCAGGGCTAGCGGGGGGGCCCCAGATACGCAGTATTTT.

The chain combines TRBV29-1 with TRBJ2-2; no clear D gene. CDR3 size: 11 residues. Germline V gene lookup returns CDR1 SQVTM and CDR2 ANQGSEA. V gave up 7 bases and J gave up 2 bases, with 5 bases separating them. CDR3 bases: TGCAGCGCCTCTAACACCGGGGAGCTGTTTTTT. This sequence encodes CSASNTGELFF.

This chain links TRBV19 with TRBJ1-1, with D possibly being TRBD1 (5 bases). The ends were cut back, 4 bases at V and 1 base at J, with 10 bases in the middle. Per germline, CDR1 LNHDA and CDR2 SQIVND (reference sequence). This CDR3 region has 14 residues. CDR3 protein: CASSTRQKNTEAFF. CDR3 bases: TGTGCCAGTAGTACCCGACAGAAGAACACTGAAGCTTTCTTT.

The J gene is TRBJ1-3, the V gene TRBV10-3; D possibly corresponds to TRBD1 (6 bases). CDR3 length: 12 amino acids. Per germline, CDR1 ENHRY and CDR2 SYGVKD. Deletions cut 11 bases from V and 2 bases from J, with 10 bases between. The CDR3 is CAHREAGNTIYF. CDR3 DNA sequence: TGTGCCCACAGGGAAGCTGGAAACACCATATATTTT.

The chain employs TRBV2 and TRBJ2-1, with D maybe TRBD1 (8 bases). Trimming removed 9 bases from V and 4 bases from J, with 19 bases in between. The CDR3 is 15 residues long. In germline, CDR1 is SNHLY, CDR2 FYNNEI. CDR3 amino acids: CASTIGQGGYNEQFF. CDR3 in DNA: TGTGCCAGTACTATCGGACAGGGAGGGTACAATGAGCAGTTCTTC.

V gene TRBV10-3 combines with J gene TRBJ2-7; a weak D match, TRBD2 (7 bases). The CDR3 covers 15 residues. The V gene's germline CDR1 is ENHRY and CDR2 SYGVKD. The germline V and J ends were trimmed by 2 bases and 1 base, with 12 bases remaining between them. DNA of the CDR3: TGTGCCATCAGTGAGGGGGGGGGCGGATCCTACGAGCAGTACTTC. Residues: CAISEGGGGSYEQYF.

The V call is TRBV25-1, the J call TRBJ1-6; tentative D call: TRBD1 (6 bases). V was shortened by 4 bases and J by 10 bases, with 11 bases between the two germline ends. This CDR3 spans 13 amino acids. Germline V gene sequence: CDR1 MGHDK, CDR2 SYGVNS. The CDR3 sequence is CASSVNRDSPLHF. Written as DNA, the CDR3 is TGTGCCAGCAGTGTCAACAGGGACTCACCCCTCCACTTT.

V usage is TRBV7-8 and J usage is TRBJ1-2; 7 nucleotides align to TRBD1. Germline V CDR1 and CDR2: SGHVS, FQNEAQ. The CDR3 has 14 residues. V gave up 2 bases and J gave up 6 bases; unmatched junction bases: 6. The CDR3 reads CASSLRQGMHGYTF. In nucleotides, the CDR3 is TGTGCCAGCAGCTTAAGACAGGGAATGCATGGCTACACCTTC.

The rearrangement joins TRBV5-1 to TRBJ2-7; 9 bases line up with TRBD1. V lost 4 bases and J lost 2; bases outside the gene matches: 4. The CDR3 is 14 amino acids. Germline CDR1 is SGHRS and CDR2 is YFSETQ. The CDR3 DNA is TGCGCCAGCAGCCTCACAGGGGGCGCCTACGAGCAGTACTTC. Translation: CASSLTGGAYEQYF.

CDR3 bases: TGTGCCAGTAGTTCCGCGGGGGACGGGCAGCCCCAGCATTTT. It yields the protein CASSSAGDGQPQHF. This chain joins TRBV19 and TRBJ1-5; perhaps TRBD1 as D (5 bases). The germline V and J ends were trimmed by 5 bases and 7 bases, with 15 bases remaining between them. Germline CDR1 LNHDA, CDR2 SQIVND (reference sequence). This CDR3 is 14 amino acids long. The complete variable domain, with remaining parts taken from reference TRBV19 and TRBJ1-5, reads DGGITQSPKYLFRKEGQNVTLSCEQNLNHDAMYWYRQDPGQGLRLIYYSQIVNDFQKGDIAEGYSVSREKKESFPLTVTSAQKNPTAFYLCASSSAGDGQPQHFGDGTRLSIL.

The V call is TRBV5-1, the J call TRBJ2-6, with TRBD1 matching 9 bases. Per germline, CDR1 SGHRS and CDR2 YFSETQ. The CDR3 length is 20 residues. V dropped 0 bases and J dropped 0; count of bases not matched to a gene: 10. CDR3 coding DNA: TGCGCCAGCAGCTTGGATGGGACAGGGTGGGTTCCCTCTGGGGCCAACGTCCTGACTTTC. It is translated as CASSLDGTGWVPSGANVLTF.

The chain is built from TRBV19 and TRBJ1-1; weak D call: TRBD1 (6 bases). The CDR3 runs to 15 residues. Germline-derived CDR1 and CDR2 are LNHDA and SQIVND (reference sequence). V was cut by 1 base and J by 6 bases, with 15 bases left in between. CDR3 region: CASSIGGGRAPEAFF. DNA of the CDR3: TGTGCCAGTAGTATAGGCGGGGGGCGAGCCCCTGAAGCTTTCTTT.